Given below is one T cell receptor (beta chain) in context. What it binds is not known. Sample-barcoded 5' priming and a J-beta primer mix drove a second PCR of roughly 7 to 11 cycles. From the 5' RACE reads, TCRdb called clonotypes with MiXCR, one entry per CDR3 protein. Of some 750,000 distinct CDR3 sequences in the sample, 22% were seen once. CDR3 length: 12 amino acids. Trimming removed 7 bases from V and 3 bases from J, with 7 bases in between. Germline values: CDR1 MDHEN, CDR2 SYDVKM. These data originate in a study of blood T cells in healthy people across ages. The study, taken as a whole, reports: Long-lived donors had more naive CD4+ cells and higher diversity than aged donors.

Material for sequencing was blood. This TCR was sampled from a man between 65 and 85 years old in good health. The chain joins TRBV28 to TRBJ1-5; D is unclear. CDR3 DNA sequence: TGTGCCAGCAACGGTCTCAATCAGCCCCAGCATTTT. Its protein is CASNGLNQPQHF.